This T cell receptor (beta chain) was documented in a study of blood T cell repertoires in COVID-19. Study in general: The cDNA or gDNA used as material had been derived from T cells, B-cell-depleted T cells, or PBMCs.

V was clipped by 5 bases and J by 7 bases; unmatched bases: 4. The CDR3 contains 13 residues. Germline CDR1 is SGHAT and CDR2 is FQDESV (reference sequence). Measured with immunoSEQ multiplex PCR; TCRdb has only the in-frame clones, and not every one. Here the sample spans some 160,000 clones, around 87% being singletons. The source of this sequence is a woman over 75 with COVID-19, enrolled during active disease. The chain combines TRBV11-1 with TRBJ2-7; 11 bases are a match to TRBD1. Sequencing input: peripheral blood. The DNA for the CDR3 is TGTGCCAGCAGCGTGGACAGGGGGCAAGAGCAGTACTTC. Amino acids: CASSVDRGQEQYF.